This T cell receptor (beta chain) was captured by sequencing in a study of metastatic and nonmetastatic thyroid tumors. Study information: Across peripheral blood and tumor or nodule tissue samples taken from malignant and benign thyroid patients, the repertoires were compared with one another. Findings and caveats of the study: Malignant thyroid tumors reportedly exceeded benign nodules significantly in TCR beta diversity, with the difference appearing in blood and tumor.

With MiXCR, TCRdb reprocessed the PCR reads. The sample lists roughly 22,000 clones, roughly 36% occurring once. V lost 4 bases and J 1 base, leaving 5 bases between the germline ends. CDR3 length: 12 residues. No treatment had been given to any patient before thyroid surgery. Turning to this clone: The antigen remains unidentified.

The sequence was obtained from a male donor with papillary thyroid cancer or a benign thyroid nodule (not recorded which). Some clones in this sample may be carry-over from other donors' samples. This chain joins TRBV12-3 or TRBV12-4 and TRBJ2-7; no reliable D call. Sequenced: blood. CDR3 amino acids: CASSSSSYEQYF. CDR3 bases: TGTGCCAGCAGTTCCAGTTCCTACGAGCAGTACTTC.